The present entry profiles one T cell receptor (beta chain) with its context. The antigen is not known. Clones were sequenced by immunoSEQ multiplex PCR, and TCRdb holds only the in-frame ones, with some missing. The table has around 2.3 million clones, around 95% seen once; the top ten hold 0.1% to 0.15%. These data are taken from a study of shared clonotypes between healthy human individuals. Looking at the study overall: Per donor, CD8 memory used one plate, CD8 naive used two, CD4 memory used three and CD4 naive used three.

The length of the CDR3 is 12 residues. Looked up from germline, CDR1 is LNHDA and CDR2 is SQIVND (reference sequence). V was clipped by 6 bases and J by 10 bases, with 13 bases between them. Study-level points and caveats: The genetic and exposure-history diversity represented was limited by few donors. Sampling was confined to blood; repertoires within tissues likely differ.

The sequenced sample was naive CD4+ T cells sorted from blood. The subset denotes: CD45RA+ positively selected. The chain employs TRBV19 and TRBJ2-1; D is ambiguous. This clonotype was sampled from a man between 18 and 35 years old in good health. CDR3 region: CASSPLAEEQFF. CDR3 nucleotides: TGTGCCAGTAGCCCCTTGGCCGAAGAGCAGTTCTTC.